This T cell receptor (beta chain) was observed in a study of shared clonotypes between healthy human individuals. For the study at large: Plates per donor: three CD4 naive, three CD4 memory, two CD8 naive, one CD8 memory.

CD45RO-negative cells were positively selected for CCR7, leaving out terminally differentiated effector memory CD45RA+ cells. The donor cohort consisted entirely of Caucasian adults residing in Nashville, Tennessee. The V gene's germline CDR1 is MNHNS and CDR2 SASEGT. V dropped 2 bases and J dropped 8; count of bases not matched to a gene: 7. This CDR3 region has 15 residues. TCRdb keeps only in-frame clones here, not all; method: immunoSEQ multiplex PCR. The profile shows more than 2 million clones, 93% of them singletons. The chain uses TRBV6-1 and TRBJ2-1; TRBD2 matches 9 bases. The material sequenced was naive CD8+ T cells from PBMCs. The receptor's source is a man aged 18-30 years in good health. Some clones in this sample may be carry-over from other donors' samples. CDR3 DNA: TGTGCCAGCAGTGAATCCCTAGCGGGGTTCTATGAGCAGTTCTTC. This gives the protein CASSESLAGFYEQFF.